This entry concerns a single T cell receptor (beta chain). The antigen remains undetermined. The table came from immunoSEQ multiplex PCR; TCRdb's copy has only in-frame clones and leaves some out. The sample consists of about 680,000 clones, 89% of them appearing once. Treatment of the sample: roughly 18 received Ad26.COV2.S at low or high dose, single or two shots; several received placebo; per-sample allocation not given. Samples analyzed were those drawn on day 63 after the first vaccine or placebo injection. The data are from a study of Ad26.COV2.S vaccination and SARS-CoV-2 variants. Overall study results and limits: Vaccine and placebo recipients had similar non-spike TCR breadth.

The material sequenced was peripheral blood, taken in a trial of Ad26.COV2.S vaccine versus placebo. This TCR was sampled from a person aged 18-65 years who received the Ad26.COV2.S COVID-19 vaccine or a placebo.

The CDR3 DNA sequence: TGTGCCTGGAGTCAAGGGGAGGACGCTGAAGCTTTCTTT. It yields the protein CAWSQGEDAEAFF. The V and J genes are TRBV30 and TRBJ1-1; D is perhaps TRBD1 (5 bases). V lost 2 bases and J lost 6, with 13 bases in between. Germline-derived CDR1 and CDR2 are GTSNPN and SVGIG (reference sequence). The CDR3 sequence is 13 residues long.